This TCR beta chain was profiled in a study of cytomegalovirus exposure and HLA in healthy donors. Study at large: There were 300 to 400 genotyped donors. Of these, about 81% fell in the genetic ancestry cluster associated with self-reported Caucasian donors. Broader study findings: There were 150 to 200 TCR beta chains listed as cytomegalovirus-associated. Presence/absence analyses assumed roughly uniform sequencing depth across donors, which may not hold.

Despite likely unrecorded immune exposures, the donors were nominally healthy at the time of sampling. This clone appeared a few times. Antigen unknown. At one boundary the junction diverges from the germline segment, which might be a read error. The CDR3 spans 13 residues. Germline CDR1 reads SGHVS; CDR2 reads FNYEAQ. Primers for the PCR totalled 60 Vbeta and 13 Jbeta. The data were produced by immunoSEQ multiplex PCR, yet TCRdb's version contains in-frame clones alone and is incomplete. Of over 150,000 clones listed, roughly 67% are singletons. V is TRBV7-6 and J is TRBJ2-7, with 7 bases identical to TRBD1. The sequencing sample was made of PBMCs. This clonotype was obtained from a woman between 18 and 29 years old in good health and CMV-seropositive. The CDR3 bases are TGTGCCAGCAGCTTAGTTACGAGCGGACAGGTGACTTTC. Protein product: CASSLVTSGQVTF.